A selection of T cell receptor beta chains follows, all from one sample in a study of cytomegalovirus exposure and HLA in healthy donors. The table came from immunoSEQ multiplex PCR; TCRdb's copy has only in-frame clones and leaves some out. The sample has about 110,000 clones, about 80% seen once. Sequences were obtained from PBMCs. All receptors come from a woman in her forties in good health and CMV-seronegative. CDR3s include the opening cysteine and the closing phenylalanine or tryptophan. D genes are given only for firm matches. Some rows have no size entry. The others give once, few or many, or a class for an expanded clone.

CDR3 length: 18; J gene: TRBJ2-3; D gene: TRBD2; V gene: TRBV19; clone size: -; CDR3 DNA: TGTGCCAGTACCAGTCTAGCGGGAGAAACTACTAGCACAGATACGCAGTATTTT; CDR3 protein: CASTSLAGETTSTDTQYF
CDR3 length: 15; J gene: TRBJ2-3; D gene: TRBD1; V gene: TRBV10-3; clone size: -; CDR3 DNA: TGTGCCATCAGTGAGCAACAGGGGGCCCTGGATACGCAGTATTTT; CDR3 protein: CAISEQQGALDTQYF
CDR3 length: 15; J gene: TRBJ1-2; D gene: TRBD1; V gene: TRBV5-1; clone size: -; CDR3 DNA: TGTGCCAGCAGCTTGATGGACAGGGCCAACTATGGCTACACCTTC; CDR3 protein: CASSLMDRANYGYTF
CDR3 length: 16; J gene: TRBJ2-7; D gene: -; V gene: TRBV7-9; clone size: -; CDR3 DNA: TGTGCCAGCAGCTTTGGACCTAGGGGAACCAAATACGAGCAGTACTTC; CDR3 protein: CASSFGPRGTKYEQYF
CDR3 length: 15; J gene: TRBJ1-4; D gene: -; V gene: TRBV7-2; clone size: -; CDR3 DNA: TGTGCCAGCAGCAGCAGGGGAACGACTAATGAAAAACTGTTTTTT; CDR3 protein: CASSSRGTTNEKLFF
CDR3 length: 16; J gene: TRBJ2-4; D gene: TRBD1; V gene: TRBV7-9; clone size: -; CDR3 DNA: TGTGCCAGCAGCTTACCTGGACAGGGCGGCAAAAACATTCAGTACTTC; CDR3 protein: CASSLPGQGGKNIQYF
CDR3 length: 15; J gene: TRBJ1-5; D gene: TRBD1; V gene: TRBV6-5; clone size: once; CDR3 DNA: TGTGCCAGCAGTTACCGGCAGGGGGGCAATCAGCCCCAGCATTTT; CDR3 protein: CASSYRQGGNQPQHF
CDR3 length: 14; J gene: TRBJ2-5; D gene: TRBD1; V gene: TRBV5-1; clone size: -; CDR3 DNA: TGCGCCAGCAGCTGGGGGACAGTCCAAGAGACCCAGTACTTC; CDR3 protein: CASSWGTVQETQYF
CDR3 length: 14; J gene: TRBJ1-1; D gene: TRBD1; V gene: TRBV6-1; clone size: -; CDR3 DNA: TGTGCCAGCAGTGAACGACAGGGCCTCACTGAAGCTTTCTTT; CDR3 protein: CASSERQGLTEAFF
CDR3 length: 14; J gene: TRBJ1-2; D gene: TRBD1; V gene: TRBV5-6; clone size: -; CDR3 DNA: TGTGCCAGCAGCTTGGCGGGACAGCTCTATGGCTACACCTTC; CDR3 protein: CASSLAGQLYGYTF
CDR3 length: 15; J gene: TRBJ1-2; D gene: -; V gene: TRBV19; clone size: -; CDR3 DNA: TGTGCCAGTAGTGCCTCCGCGGGGGAAGGTTATGGCTACACCTTC; CDR3 protein: CASSASAGEGYGYTF
CDR3 length: 16; J gene: TRBJ2-2; D gene: -; V gene: TRBV27; clone size: -; CDR3 DNA: TGTGCCAGCAGCTCACCCTCGAGGGGGGGGACCGGGGAGCTGTTTTTT; CDR3 protein: CASSSPSRGGTGELFF
CDR3 length: 13; J gene: TRBJ1-1; D gene: -; V gene: TRBV7-9; clone size: -; CDR3 DNA: TGTGCCAGCAGCGAGGAGGGGTATACTGAAGCTTTCTTT; CDR3 protein: CASSEEGYTEAFF
CDR3 length: 16; J gene: TRBJ2-1; D gene: TRBD2; V gene: TRBV4-2; clone size: -; CDR3 DNA: TGTGCCAGCAGCCAAGAGTCCAGCGGGAGTATGGATGAGCAGTTCTTC; CDR3 protein: CASSQESSGSMDEQFF
CDR3 length: 14; J gene: TRBJ1-1; D gene: -; V gene: TRBV5-1; clone size: -; CDR3 DNA: TGCGCCAGCAGCTTGGTGCGGCAGAACACTGAAGCTTTCTTT; CDR3 protein: CASSLVRQNTEAFF
CDR3 length: 14; J gene: TRBJ2-1; D gene: -; V gene: TRBV10-1; clone size: -; CDR3 DNA: TGCGCCAGCAGCCGGGGGAACGAGGGGAATGAGCAGTTCTTC; CDR3 protein: CASSRGNEGNEQFF
CDR3 length: 16; J gene: TRBJ2-6; D gene: TRBD1; V gene: TRBV7-2; clone size: -; CDR3 DNA: TGTGCCAGCAGCCCGACAGGGGGCGCTGGGGCCAACGTCCTGACTTTC; CDR3 protein: CASSPTGGAGANVLTF
CDR3 length: 15; J gene: TRBJ1-4; D gene: TRBD1; V gene: TRBV16; clone size: -; CDR3 DNA: TGTGCCAGCAGCGACAGGGGGCAAACTAATGAAAAACTGTTTTTT; CDR3 protein: CASSDRGQTNEKLFF
CDR3 length: 14; J gene: TRBJ1-2; D gene: -; V gene: TRBV19; clone size: -; CDR3 DNA: TGTGCCAGTAGTAAGGAACAGGGAAACTATGGCTACACCTTC; CDR3 protein: CASSKEQGNYGYTF
CDR3 length: 14; J gene: TRBJ1-2; D gene: -; V gene: TRBV5-1; clone size: -; CDR3 DNA: TGCGCCAGCAGCTTCCGGGATAAAAGCTATGGCTACACCTTC; CDR3 protein: CASSFRDKSYGYTF
CDR3 length: 15; J gene: TRBJ1-5; D gene: -; V gene: TRBV27; clone size: -; CDR3 DNA: TGTGCCAGCAGCCTAGGGGGTTTCGGCAATCAGCCCCAGCATTTT; CDR3 protein: CASSLGGFGNQPQHF
CDR3 length: 14; J gene: TRBJ1-2; D gene: -; V gene: TRBV6-1; clone size: -; CDR3 DNA: TGTGCCAGCTCTTGGGGGACAATGTCTTATGGCTACACCTTC; CDR3 protein: CASSWGTMSYGYTF
CDR3 length: 14; J gene: TRBJ2-3; D gene: -; V gene: TRBV5-1; clone size: -; CDR3 DNA: TGCGCCAGCAGCTTGAGCGGATTCACAGATACGCAGTATTTT; CDR3 protein: CASSLSGFTDTQYF
CDR3 length: 14; J gene: TRBJ1-1; D gene: -; V gene: TRBV28; clone size: -; CDR3 DNA: TGTGCCAGCAGTTTATCTGTCAGGAACACTGAAGCTTTCTTT; CDR3 protein: CASSLSVRNTEAFF
CDR3 length: 16; J gene: TRBJ1-2; D gene: TRBD1; V gene: TRBV5-5; clone size: few; CDR3 DNA: TGTGCCAGCAGCTTTTTGCGAGACAGGGCGGGCTATGGCTACACCTTC; CDR3 protein: CASSFLRDRAGYGYTF
CDR3 length: 15; J gene: TRBJ2-5; D gene: TRBD2; V gene: TRBV9; clone size: once; CDR3 DNA: TGTGCCAGCAGCCCTCCAGGTAGCGGGAGGGGGACCCAGTACTTC; CDR3 protein: CASSPPGSGRGTQYF
CDR3 length: 14; J gene: TRBJ2-7; D gene: -; V gene: TRBV7-2; clone size: -; CDR3 DNA: TGTGCCAGCAGCTTAGAGGCAGGGAGGCACGAGCAGTACTTC; CDR3 protein: CASSLEAGRHEQYF
CDR3 length: 11; J gene: TRBJ1-1; D gene: TRBD1; V gene: TRBV19; clone size: once; CDR3 DNA: TGTGCCAGCCGACAGGGTCCTGAAGCTTTCTTT; CDR3 protein: CASRQGPEAFF
CDR3 length: 15; J gene: TRBJ2-1; D gene: -; V gene: TRBV9; clone size: -; CDR3 DNA: TGTGCCAGCAGCGTAGGCAGCGGGCCCTACAATGAGCAGTTCTTC; CDR3 protein: CASSVGSGPYNEQFF
CDR3 length: 15; J gene: TRBJ2-7; D gene: TRBD2; V gene: TRBV30; clone size: -; CDR3 DNA: TGTGCCTGGATGGGGAGTAGCGGGGATGAATACGAGCAGTACTTC; CDR3 protein: CAWMGSSGDEYEQYF
CDR3 length: 13; J gene: TRBJ1-2; D gene: -; V gene: TRBV7-2; clone size: once; CDR3 DNA: TGTGCCAGCAGCTTAGCCACAGCAACTGGCTACACCTTC; CDR3 protein: CASSLATATGYTF
CDR3 length: 13; J gene: TRBJ1-2; D gene: TRBD1; V gene: TRBV6-5; clone size: once; CDR3 DNA: TGTGCCAGCAGTTACGGCGGACAGGGGCTTCAAACCTTC; CDR3 protein: CASSYGGQGLQTF
CDR3 length: 13; J gene: TRBJ2-7; D gene: TRBD2; V gene: TRBV28; clone size: -; CDR3 DNA: TGTGCCAGCAGGACTAGCGGGAAGTACGAGCAGTACTTC; CDR3 protein: CASRTSGKYEQYF
CDR3 length: 17; J gene: TRBJ1-6; D gene: -; V gene: TRBV28; clone size: once; CDR3 DNA: TGTGCCAGCACCCCGGCCGCGGGGGGGTCCTATAATTCACCCCTCCACTTT; CDR3 protein: CASTPAAGGSYNSPLHF
CDR3 length: 15; J gene: TRBJ2-1; D gene: TRBD2; V gene: TRBV28; clone size: once; CDR3 DNA: TGTGCCAGCAGCCTAAGGAGCGGGAGTTACAATGAGCAGTTCTTC; CDR3 protein: CASSLRSGSYNEQFF
CDR3 length: 17; J gene: TRBJ1-5; D gene: TRBD1; V gene: TRBV4-1; clone size: -; CDR3 DNA: TGCGCCAGCAGCCAAGCCGGGACAGGTGGGAGCAATCAGCCCCAGCATTTT; CDR3 protein: CASSQAGTGGSNQPQHF
CDR3 length: 15; J gene: TRBJ2-1; D gene: TRBD2; V gene: TRBV5-1; clone size: few; CDR3 DNA: TGCGCCAGCAGCATGACTAGCGTACGATACAATGAGCAGTTCTTC; CDR3 protein: CASSMTSVRYNEQFF
CDR3 length: 13; J gene: TRBJ1-1; D gene: -; V gene: TRBV18; clone size: -; CDR3 DNA: TGTGCCAGCTCACTAGGACAGAACACTGAAGCTTTCTTT; CDR3 protein: CASSLGQNTEAFF
CDR3 length: 14; J gene: TRBJ2-1; D gene: -; V gene: TRBV4-3; clone size: -; CDR3 DNA: TGCGCCAGCAGCCAAGATGGCCCGTACAATGAGCAGTTCTTC; CDR3 protein: CASSQDGPYNEQFF
CDR3 length: 13; J gene: TRBJ2-3; D gene: -; V gene: TRBV7-2; clone size: -; CDR3 DNA: TGTGCCAGCAGCTTACCAGGCTCGGCTACGCAGTATTTT; CDR3 protein: CASSLPGSATQYF
CDR3 length: 12; J gene: TRBJ1-1; D gene: -; V gene: TRBV29-1; clone size: -; CDR3 DNA: TGCAGCGTTGGGACAGAAGGTACTGAAGCTTTCTTT; CDR3 protein: CSVGTEGTEAFF
CDR3 length: 16; J gene: TRBJ1-2; D gene: -; V gene: TRBV12-1; clone size: -; CDR3 DNA: TGTGCCAGCAGCTCCTCGAACAGGGGGGCTAACTATGGCTACACCTTC; CDR3 protein: CASSSSNRGANYGYTF
CDR3 length: 16; J gene: TRBJ2-1; D gene: -; V gene: TRBV30; clone size: -; CDR3 DNA: TGTGCCTGGAGTTTTGGGCGGGCGAACTCCTACAATGAGCAGTTCTTC; CDR3 protein: CAWSFGRANSYNEQFF
CDR3 length: 12; J gene: TRBJ1-5; D gene: -; V gene: TRBV7-2; clone size: -; CDR3 DNA: TGTGCCAGCAGCCCAGACAATCAGCCCCAGCATTTT; CDR3 protein: CASSPDNQPQHF
CDR3 length: 18; J gene: TRBJ1-6; D gene: TRBD1; V gene: TRBV7-9; clone size: -; CDR3 DNA: TGTGCCAGCAGCCCCCGGACAGGCGATAGCTCCTATAATTCACCCCTCCACTTT; CDR3 protein: CASSPRTGDSSYNSPLHF
CDR3 length: 13; J gene: TRBJ1-1; D gene: -; V gene: TRBV6-5; clone size: -; CDR3 DNA: TGTGCCAGCAGTCCTAATCTTAACACTGAAGCTTTCTTT; CDR3 protein: CASSPNLNTEAFF
CDR3 length: 17; J gene: TRBJ2-1; D gene: TRBD1; V gene: TRBV7-8; clone size: few; CDR3 DNA: TGTGCCAGCAGCTACCGACAGGGGGCAGGGATCTACAATGAGCAGTTCTTC; CDR3 protein: CASSYRQGAGIYNEQFF
CDR3 length: 14; J gene: TRBJ1-1; D gene: -; V gene: TRBV27; clone size: few; CDR3 DNA: TGTGCCAGCAGTAAAAGGGGGGGGAACACTGAAGCTTTCTTT; CDR3 protein: CASSKRGGNTEAFF
CDR3 length: 16; J gene: TRBJ2-1; D gene: TRBD1; V gene: TRBV5-6; clone size: once; CDR3 DNA: TGTGCCAGCAGCTTGACGGACAGGGGGACCTACAATGAGCAGTTCTTC; CDR3 protein: CASSLTDRGTYNEQFF
CDR3 length: 11; J gene: TRBJ1-3; D gene: -; V gene: TRBV20-1; clone size: once; CDR3 DNA: TGCAGTGCTAGAGCGGGAAACACCATATATTTT; CDR3 protein: CSARAGNTIYF